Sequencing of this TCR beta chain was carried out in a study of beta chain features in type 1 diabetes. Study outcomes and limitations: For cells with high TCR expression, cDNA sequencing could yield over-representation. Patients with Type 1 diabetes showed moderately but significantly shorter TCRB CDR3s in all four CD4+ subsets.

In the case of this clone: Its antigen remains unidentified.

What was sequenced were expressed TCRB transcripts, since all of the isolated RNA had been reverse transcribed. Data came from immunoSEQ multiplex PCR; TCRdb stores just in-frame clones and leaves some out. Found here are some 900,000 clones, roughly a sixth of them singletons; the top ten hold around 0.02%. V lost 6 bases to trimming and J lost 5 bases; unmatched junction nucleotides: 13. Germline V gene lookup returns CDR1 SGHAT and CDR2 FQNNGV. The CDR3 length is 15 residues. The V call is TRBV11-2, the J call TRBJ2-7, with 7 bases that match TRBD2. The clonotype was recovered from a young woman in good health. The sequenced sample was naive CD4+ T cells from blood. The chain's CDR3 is CASSPRRRLADEQYF. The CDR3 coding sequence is TGTGCCAGCAGTCCCCGCCGGCGGCTAGCGGACGAGCAGTACTTC.